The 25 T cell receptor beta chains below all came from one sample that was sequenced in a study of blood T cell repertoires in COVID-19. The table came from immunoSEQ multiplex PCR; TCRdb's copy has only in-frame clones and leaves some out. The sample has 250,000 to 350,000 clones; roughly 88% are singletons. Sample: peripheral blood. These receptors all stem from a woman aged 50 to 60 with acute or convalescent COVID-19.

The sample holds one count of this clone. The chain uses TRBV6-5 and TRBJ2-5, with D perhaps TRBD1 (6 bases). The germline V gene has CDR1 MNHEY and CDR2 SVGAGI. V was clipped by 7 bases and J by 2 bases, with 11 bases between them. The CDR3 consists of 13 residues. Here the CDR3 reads CASTGQLQETQYF. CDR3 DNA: TGTGCCAGCACGGGACAACTGCAAGAGACCCAGTACTTC.

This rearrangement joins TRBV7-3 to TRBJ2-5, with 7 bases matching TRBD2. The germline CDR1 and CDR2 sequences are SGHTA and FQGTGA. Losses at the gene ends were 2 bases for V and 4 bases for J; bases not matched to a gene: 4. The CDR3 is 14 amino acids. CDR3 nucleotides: TGTGCCAGCAGCTTAGCGGGAGTATCAGAGACCCAGTACTTC. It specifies CASSLAGVSETQYF.

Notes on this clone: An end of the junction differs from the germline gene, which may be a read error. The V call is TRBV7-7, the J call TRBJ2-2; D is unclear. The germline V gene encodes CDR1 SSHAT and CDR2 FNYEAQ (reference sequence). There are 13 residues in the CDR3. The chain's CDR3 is CASSLVSLGELFF. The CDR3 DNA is TGTGCTAGCAGCTTAGTCTCTCTCGGGGAGCTGTTTTTT.

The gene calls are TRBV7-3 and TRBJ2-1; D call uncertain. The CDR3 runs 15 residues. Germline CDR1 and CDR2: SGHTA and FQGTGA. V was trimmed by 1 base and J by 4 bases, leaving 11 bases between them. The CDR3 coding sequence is TGTGCCAGCAGCTTAAAACCGACCGGGTACAATGAGCAGTTCTTC. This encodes CASSLKPTGYNEQFF.

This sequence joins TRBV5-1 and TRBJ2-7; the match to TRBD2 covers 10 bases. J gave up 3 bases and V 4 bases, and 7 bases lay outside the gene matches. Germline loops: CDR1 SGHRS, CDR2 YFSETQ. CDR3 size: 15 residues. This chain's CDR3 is CASSPPTSGNYEQYF. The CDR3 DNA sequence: TGCGCCAGCAGCCCCCCCACTAGCGGGAACTACGAGCAGTACTTC.

The CDR3: CASSPRGGDNYGYTF. CDR3 in DNA: TGTGCCAGCAGCCCCCGCGGGGGCGACAACTATGGCTACACCTTC. The rearrangement joins TRBV5-4 to TRBJ1-2; perhaps TRBD1 as D (6 bases). The CDR3 has 15 residues. Looked up from germline, CDR1 is SGHNT and CDR2 is YYREEE (reference sequence). The V gene lost 4 bases and the J gene lost 2 bases, with 15 bases spanning the gap.

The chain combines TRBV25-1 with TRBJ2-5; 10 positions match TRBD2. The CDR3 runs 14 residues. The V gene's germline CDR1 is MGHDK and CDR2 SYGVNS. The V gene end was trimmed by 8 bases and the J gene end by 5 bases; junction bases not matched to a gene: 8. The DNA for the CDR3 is TGTGCCAGCGGCCAGCGGGAGGGCCACGAGACCCAGTACTTC. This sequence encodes CASGQREGHETQYF. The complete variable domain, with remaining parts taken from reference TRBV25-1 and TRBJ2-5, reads EADIYQTPRYLVIGTGKKITLECSQTMGHDKMYWYQQDPGMELHLIHYSYGVNSTEKGDLSSESTVSRIRTEHFPLTLESARPSHTSQYLCASGQREGHETQYFGPGTRLLVL.

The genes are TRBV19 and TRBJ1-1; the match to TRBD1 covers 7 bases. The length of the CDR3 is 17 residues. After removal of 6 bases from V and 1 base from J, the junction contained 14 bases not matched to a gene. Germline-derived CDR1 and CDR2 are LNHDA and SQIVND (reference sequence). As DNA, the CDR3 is TGTGCCAGTAGCCCTACTGGCAGGGGGTATAGGAACACTGAAGCTTTCTTT. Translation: CASSPTGRGYRNTEAFF.

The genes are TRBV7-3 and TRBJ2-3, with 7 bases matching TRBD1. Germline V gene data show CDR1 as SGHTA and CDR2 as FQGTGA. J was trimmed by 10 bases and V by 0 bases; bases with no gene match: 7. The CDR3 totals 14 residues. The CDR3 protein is CASSLTWPGGSQYF. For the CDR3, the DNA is TGTGCCAGCAGCTTAACGTGGCCAGGGGGATCGCAGTATTTT.

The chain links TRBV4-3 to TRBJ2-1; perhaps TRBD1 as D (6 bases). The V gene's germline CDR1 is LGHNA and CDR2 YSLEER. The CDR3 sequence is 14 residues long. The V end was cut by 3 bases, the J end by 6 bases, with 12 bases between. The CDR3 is CASSQDRDINEQFF. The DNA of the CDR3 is TGCGCCAGCAGCCAGGACCGGGACATCAATGAGCAGTTCTTC.

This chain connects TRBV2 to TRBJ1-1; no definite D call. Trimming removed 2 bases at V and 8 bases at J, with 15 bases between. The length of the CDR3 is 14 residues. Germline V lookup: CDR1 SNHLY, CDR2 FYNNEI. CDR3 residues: CASSESVNAPEAFF. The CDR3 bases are TGTGCCAGCAGTGAATCGGTCAACGCGCCCGAAGCTTTCTTT.

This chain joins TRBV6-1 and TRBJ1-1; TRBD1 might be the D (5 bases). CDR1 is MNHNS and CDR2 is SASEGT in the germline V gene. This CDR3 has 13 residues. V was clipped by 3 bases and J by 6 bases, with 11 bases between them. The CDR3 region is CASSEGGWAEAFF. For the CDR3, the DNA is TGTGCCAGCAGTGAGGGGGGGTGGGCTGAAGCTTTCTTT.

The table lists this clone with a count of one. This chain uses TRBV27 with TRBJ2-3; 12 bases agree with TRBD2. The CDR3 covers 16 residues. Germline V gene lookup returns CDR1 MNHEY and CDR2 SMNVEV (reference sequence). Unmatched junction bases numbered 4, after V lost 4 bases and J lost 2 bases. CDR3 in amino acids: CASSSTSGSYTDTQYF. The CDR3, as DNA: TGTGCCAGCAGTTCGACTAGCGGGAGTTACACAGATACGCAGTATTTT.

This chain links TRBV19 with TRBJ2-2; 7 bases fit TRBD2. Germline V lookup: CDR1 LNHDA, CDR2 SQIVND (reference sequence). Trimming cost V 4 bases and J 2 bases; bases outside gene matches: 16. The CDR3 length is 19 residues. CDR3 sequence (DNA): TGTGCCAGTAGTACCCCCTCGGCTAGCGGAGGGAGCAACACCGGGGAGCTGTTTTTT. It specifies CASSTPSASGGSNTGELFF.

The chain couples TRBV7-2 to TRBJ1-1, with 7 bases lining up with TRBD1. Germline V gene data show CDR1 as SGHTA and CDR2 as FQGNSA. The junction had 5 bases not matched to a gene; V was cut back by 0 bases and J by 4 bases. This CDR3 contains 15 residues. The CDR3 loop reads CASSLASQGVTEAFF. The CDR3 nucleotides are TGTGCCAGCAGCTTAGCTAGCCAGGGGGTCACTGAAGCTTTCTTT. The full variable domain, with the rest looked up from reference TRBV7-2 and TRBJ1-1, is GAGVSQSPSNKVTEKGKDVELRCDPISGHTALYWYRQSLGQGLEFLIYFQGNSAPDKSGLPSDRFSAERTGGSVSTLTIQRTQQEDSAVYLCASSLASQGVTEAFFGQGTRLTVV.

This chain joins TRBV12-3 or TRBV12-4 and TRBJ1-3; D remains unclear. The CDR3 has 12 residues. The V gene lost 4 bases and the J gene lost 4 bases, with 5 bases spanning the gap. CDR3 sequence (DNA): TGTGCCAGCAGTTCCCAGGGAAACACCATATATTTT. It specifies CASSSQGNTIYF.

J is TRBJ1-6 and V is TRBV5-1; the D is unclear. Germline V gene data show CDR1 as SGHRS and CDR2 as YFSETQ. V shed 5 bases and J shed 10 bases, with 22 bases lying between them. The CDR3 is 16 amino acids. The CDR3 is CASSLRVRPLESPLHF. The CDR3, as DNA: TGCGCCAGCAGTCTTCGAGTCCGTCCCCTAGAATCACCCCTCCACTTT.

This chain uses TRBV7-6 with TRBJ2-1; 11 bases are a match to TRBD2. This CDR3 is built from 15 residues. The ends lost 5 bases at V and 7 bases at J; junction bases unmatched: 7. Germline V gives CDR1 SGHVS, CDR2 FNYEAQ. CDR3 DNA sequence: TGTGCCAGCAGCCGGGGACTAGCGGCGACGAATGAGCAGTTCTTC. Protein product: CASSRGLAATNEQFF.

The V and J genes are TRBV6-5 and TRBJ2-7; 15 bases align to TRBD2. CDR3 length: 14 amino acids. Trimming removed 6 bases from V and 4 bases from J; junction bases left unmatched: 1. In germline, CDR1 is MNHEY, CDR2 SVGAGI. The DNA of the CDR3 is TGTGCCAGCAGGGGGACTAGCGGGAGGTACGAGCAGTACTTC. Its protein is CASRGTSGRYEQYF.

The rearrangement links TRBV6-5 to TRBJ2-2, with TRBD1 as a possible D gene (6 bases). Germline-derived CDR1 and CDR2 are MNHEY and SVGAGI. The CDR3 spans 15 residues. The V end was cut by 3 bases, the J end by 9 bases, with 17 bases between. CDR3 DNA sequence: TGTGCCAGCAGTTATAGGGACACAGAACACCGGGAGCTGTTTTTT. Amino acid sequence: CASSYRDTEHRELFF.

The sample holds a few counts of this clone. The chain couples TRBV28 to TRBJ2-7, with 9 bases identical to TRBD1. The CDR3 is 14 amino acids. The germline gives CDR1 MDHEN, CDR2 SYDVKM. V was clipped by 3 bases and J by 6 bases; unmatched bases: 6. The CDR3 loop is CASSLGTGIREQYF. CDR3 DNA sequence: TGTGCCAGCAGTTTGGGGACAGGGATTCGCGAGCAGTACTTC.

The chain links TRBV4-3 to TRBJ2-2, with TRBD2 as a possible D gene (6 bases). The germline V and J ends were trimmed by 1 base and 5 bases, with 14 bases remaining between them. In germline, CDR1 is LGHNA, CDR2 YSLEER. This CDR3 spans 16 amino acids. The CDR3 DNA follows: TGCGCCAGCAGCCAAGGTCCCGTTGGGGGGACCGGGGAGCTGTTTTTT. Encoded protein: CASSQGPVGGTGELFF.

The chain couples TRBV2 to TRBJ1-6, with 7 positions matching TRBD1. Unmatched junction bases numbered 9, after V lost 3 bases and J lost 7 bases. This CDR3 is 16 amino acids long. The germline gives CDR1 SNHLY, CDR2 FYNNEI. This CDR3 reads CASSDFWDSGNSPLHF. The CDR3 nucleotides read TGTGCCAGCAGTGATTTTTGGGACAGTGGAAATTCACCCCTCCACTTT.

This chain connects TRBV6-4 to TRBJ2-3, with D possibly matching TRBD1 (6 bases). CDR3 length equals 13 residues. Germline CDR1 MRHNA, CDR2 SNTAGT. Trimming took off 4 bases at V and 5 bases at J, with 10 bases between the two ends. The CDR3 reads CASSAGQLDTQYF. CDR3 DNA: TGTGCCAGCAGTGCAGGACAGCTAGATACGCAGTATTTT.

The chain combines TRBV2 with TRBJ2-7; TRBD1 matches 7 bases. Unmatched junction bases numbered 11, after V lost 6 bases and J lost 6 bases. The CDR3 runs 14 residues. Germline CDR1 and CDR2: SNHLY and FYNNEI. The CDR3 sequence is CASRMTGTILEQYF. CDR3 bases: TGTGCCAGCAGGATGACAGGGACCATTCTCGAGCAGTACTTC.